This is a list of T cell receptor beta chains from one sample in a study of blood T cell repertoires in COVID-19. The method was immunoSEQ multiplex PCR; TCRdb's version includes in-frame clones alone and lacks a portion of them. The sample comprises about 120,000 clones, approximately 92% of which are singletons, and around 30% rests with the top ten. Sequencing was performed on peripheral blood. Receptors originate from a man in his 70s with active or convalescent COVID-19. The CDR3 runs from the conserved cysteine through the conserved F or W. Each record gives: J gene, V gene, D gene, clone size, CDR3 protein, CDR3 DNA. D genes are given only for firm matches. Some rows mark clone size as missing; the rest say once, few, many or name a class of expanded clone.

TRBJ2-7,TRBV6-5,TRBD1,once,CASSSPPGTAYEQYF,TGTGCCAGCAGTAGCCCGCCTGGGACAGCCTACGAGCAGTACTTC
TRBJ2-2,TRBV19,NA,once,CATRSQTSANTGELFF,TGTGCCACCCGCTCTCAGACTTCGGCGAACACCGGGGAGCTGTTTTTT
TRBJ2-1,TRBV9,TRBD2,NA,CASSVATTSGDEQFF,TGTGCCAGCAGCGTAGCTACAACTAGCGGCGATGAGCAGTTCTTC
TRBJ1-1,TRBV7-9,NA,few,CASSPFGGTEAFF,TGTGCCAGCAGCCCATTCGGGGGGACTGAAGCTTTCTTT
TRBJ1-1,TRBV28,NA,NA,CASSPSVNTEAFF,TGTGCCAGCAGTCCGTCGGTGAACACTGAAGCTTTCTTT
TRBJ1-4,TRBV19,NA,NA,CASSPTDEKLFF,TGTGCCAGTAGTCCCACTGATGAAAAACTGTTTTTT
TRBJ1-5,TRBV7-9,NA,NA,CASSSIQPQHF,TGTGCCAGCAGCTCTATTCAGCCCCAGCATTTT
TRBJ2-7,TRBV28,TRBD2,NA,CASSRGTSGSSYEQYF,TGTGCCAGCAGTAGGGGGACTAGCGGGAGCTCCTACGAGCAGTACTTC
TRBJ2-1,TRBV2,NA,NA,CASERSSYNEQFF,TGTGCCAGTGAGCGGAGCTCCTACAATGAGCAGTTCTTC
TRBJ2-3,TRBV28,TRBD2,NA,CASSLTSGSTDTQYF,TGTGCCAGCAGCCTGACTAGCGGGAGTACAGATACGCAGTATTTT
TRBJ1-2,TRBV10-3,NA,NA,CAISEMEGGYGYTF,TGTGCCATCAGTGAGATGGAAGGGGGCTATGGCTACACCTTC
TRBJ1-5,TRBV6-6,NA,NA,CASSHHRDQPQHF,TGTGCCAGCAGCCACCACAGGGATCAGCCCCAGCATTTT
TRBJ2-1,TRBV27,TRBD2,NA,CASKYIAGSYNEQFF,TGTGCCAGCAAGTATATAGCGGGGTCCTACAATGAGCAGTTCTTC
TRBJ2-3,TRBV5-4,TRBD2,once,CASSRGTSAVSDTQYF,TGTGCCAGCAGCCGGGGGACTAGCGCGGTTTCAGATACGCAGTATTTT
TRBJ1-1,TRBV7-6,TRBD1,NA,CASSLASRGQTEAFF,TGTGCCAGCAGCTTAGCTTCCAGGGGGCAAACTGAAGCTTTCTTT
TRBJ2-1,TRBV28,NA,NA,CASSLGQTNEQFF,TGTGCCAGCAGTTTAGGCCAGACAAATGAGCAGTTCTTC
TRBJ1-4,TRBV7-9,TRBD1,once,CASSHSGDRVEKLFF,TGTGCCAGCAGCCACTCAGGGGACAGGGTAGAAAAACTGTTTTTT
TRBJ2-1,TRBV27,NA,NA,CASRVKQGSYNEQFF,TGTGCCAGCAGAGTCAAACAGGGTTCCTACAATGAGCAGTTCTTC
TRBJ2-3,TRBV28,TRBD2,once,CASSSTSGGDTQYF,TGTGCCAGCAGTTCAACTAGCGGGGGCGATACGCAGTATTTT
TRBJ2-7,TRBV27,TRBD2,NA,CATTGGGSLEQYF,TGTGCCACCACCGGGGGAGGGTCGTTGGAGCAGTACTTC
TRBJ1-1,TRBV29-1,TRBD1,NA,CSVDEGQVRGGTEAFF,TGCAGCGTTGATGAGGGACAGGTCAGAGGTGGGACTGAAGCTTTCTTT
TRBJ2-1,TRBV5-1,NA,NA,CASSLASSTVNNEQFF,TGCGCCAGCAGCTTGGCCTCCTCGACTGTTAATAATGAGCAGTTCTTC
TRBJ1-2,TRBV6-5,TRBD1,once,CASNRQGGLGYTF,TGTGCCAGCAACCGACAGGGGGGTCTTGGCTACACCTTC
TRBJ1-4,TRBV28,NA,NA,CASSSPLGAQEGKLFF,TGTGCCAGCAGTTCCCCCCTGGGGGCCCAGGAAGGAAAACTGTTTTTT
TRBJ1-4,TRBV29-1,TRBD1,NA,CSVPGQGTTNEKLFF,TGCAGCGTACCCGGACAGGGGACAACTAATGAAAAACTGTTTTTT
TRBJ2-1,TRBV14,TRBD2,NA,CASSQVGGLAPYNEQFF,TGTGCCAGCAGCCAAGTAGGAGGACTAGCGCCATACAATGAGCAGTTCTTC
TRBJ2-7,TRBV28,NA,NA,CASSSSDKTGYEQYF,NA
TRBJ2-6,TRBV3-1/TRBV3-2,NA,NA,CASSQILSGANVLTF,TGTGCCAGCAGCCAAATACTCTCTGGGGCCAACGTCCTGACTTTC
TRBJ2-5,TRBV5-4,NA,NA,CASSLDQIQETQYF,TGTGCCAGCAGCTTGGATCAGATTCAAGAGACCCAGTACTTC
TRBJ2-1,TRBV7-8,TRBD2,NA,CASSPLTGGSGEQFF,TGTGCCAGCAGCCCCCTAACGGGAGGGTCCGGTGAGCAGTTCTTC
TRBJ1-5,TRBV6-5,NA,NA,CASSYSRNSNQPQHF,TGTGCCAGCAGTTATTCGCGTAATAGCAATCAGCCCCAGCATTTT
TRBJ2-7,TRBV4-1,TRBD2,NA,CASSQDLAGEQYF,TGCGCCAGCAGCCAAGATCTAGCGGGAGAGCAGTACTTC
TRBJ2-5,TRBV11-3,NA,NA,CASSVDGSWETQYF,TGTGCCAGCAGCGTAGACGGGAGTTGGGAGACCCAGTACTTC
TRBJ1-1,TRBV24-1,NA,NA,CATSEQANTEAFF,TGTGCCACCAGTGAACAGGCGAACACTGAAGCTTTCTTT
TRBJ1-1,TRBV28,TRBD1,NA,CASSINRGRTEAFF,TGTGCCAGCAGTATAAACAGGGGGCGGACTGAAGCTTTCTTT
TRBJ1-5,TRBV6-5,NA,NA,CASSYNKGIQPQHF,TGTGCCAGCAGTTACAATAAGGGGATTCAGCCCCAGCATTTT
TRBJ2-7,TRBV9,TRBD1,NA,CASSVSGTGAYEQYF,TGTGCCAGCAGCGTCTCCGGGACAGGGGCCTACGAGCAGTACTTC
TRBJ1-4,TRBV15,TRBD1,NA,CATSSLQGKANEKLFF,TGTGCCACCAGCAGTTTACAGGGGAAGGCTAATGAAAAACTGTTTTTT
TRBJ1-1,TRBV12-3/TRBV12-4,NA,NA,CASTPGSRTEAFF,TGTGCCAGCACTCCAGGAAGTCGGACTGAAGCTTTCTTT
TRBJ2-2,TRBV5-6,NA,NA,CASIAVGAGRVGELFF,TGTGCCAGCATCGCCGTAGGGGCAGGACGGGTCGGGGAGCTGTTTTTT